This entry is about one T cell receptor (beta chain). As yet, its antigen is unknown. This sample stems from a study of OX40 agonist ivuxolimab in advanced cancers. Study as a whole: Patients treated during dose escalation were battling hepatocellular carcinoma, melanoma, renal cell or head and neck cancer. General study points: Clonal expansion by week 6 occurred in CD4+ and CD8+ blood T cells (at 0.1 to 3.0 mg/kg).

The CDR3 is 19 residues long. Germline trimming cut 3 bases from V and 2 bases from J; bases unmatched to any gene: 15. Germline-derived CDR1 and CDR2 are SGHVS and FNYEAQ. Produced via immunoSEQ multiplex PCR; TCRdb's table is partial and in-frame only. The sample carries approximately 98,000 clones, around 90% recorded once. The receptor comes from an adult with an advanced solid tumor such as melanoma, head and neck, liver or kidney cancer. The chain combines TRBV7-6 with TRBJ2-3; 9 positions agree with TRBD2. Source: CD4+ or CD8+ T cells sorted from blood, taken in a trial of the OX40 agonist ivuxolimab. The CDR3 coding sequence is TGTGCCAGCAGCTTTGCGGGGGGGCGTCCCACCGACCTCACAGATACGCAGTATTTT. Encoded protein: CASSFAGGRPTDLTDTQYF.